The rows below give T cell receptor beta chains drawn from one sample of a study of preoperative IRX-2 immunotherapy in early breast cancer. The assay was immunoSEQ multiplex PCR, and TCRdb's table has in-frame clones only and misses some. The sample comprises over 60,000 clones, approximately 93% of which are singletons, and roughly 1.8% rests with the top ten. This specimen was acquired from a patient treated with IRX-2 immunotherapy. The receptors here all came from a human donor with breast cancer. Each CDR3 is given with its conserved first and last residue. The order of the fields is clone size, V gene, J gene, D gene, CDR3 DNA, CDR3 protein. D genes are given only for firm matches. Where a row states a size, it is once, few, many or the class of an expanded clone; other rows omit it.

clone_size: -
v_call: TRBV19
j_call: TRBJ1-3
d_call: -
cdr3_nt: TGTGCCAGTACCGGCAGTCACTCTGGAAACACCATATATTTT
cdr3_aa: CASTGSHSGNTIYF

clone_size: -
v_call: TRBV18
j_call: TRBJ1-6
d_call: TRBD1
cdr3_nt: TGTGCCAGCTCACCTACCGGGACAGGGCTCTCACCCCTCCACTTT
cdr3_aa: CASSPTGTGLSPLHF

clone_size: -
v_call: TRBV7-9
j_call: TRBJ1-1
d_call: -
cdr3_nt: TGTGCCAGCAGCGAAGGCGGGACAAGGCACACTGAAGCTTTCTTT
cdr3_aa: CASSEGGTRHTEAFF

clone_size: -
v_call: TRBV2
j_call: TRBJ1-1
d_call: -
cdr3_nt: TGTGCCAGCAGGAAGGACGTGAACACTGAAGCTTTCTTT
cdr3_aa: CASRKDVNTEAFF

clone_size: -
v_call: TRBV5-1
j_call: TRBJ2-3
d_call: -
cdr3_nt: TGCGCCAGCAGCCCGGGACACACAGATACGCAGTATTTT
cdr3_aa: CASSPGHTDTQYF

clone_size: once
v_call: TRBV6-6
j_call: TRBJ2-5
d_call: -
cdr3_nt: TGTGCCAGCAGCGACATGGGACCTCAAGAGACCCAGTACTTC
cdr3_aa: CASSDMGPQETQYF

clone_size: -
v_call: TRBV7-9
j_call: TRBJ2-1
d_call: TRBD2
cdr3_nt: TGTGCCAGCAGCCGAAGACGTACTAGCGGTGGCTCCTACAATGAGCAGTTCTTC
cdr3_aa: CASSRRRTSGGSYNEQFF

clone_size: -
v_call: TRBV7-9
j_call: TRBJ2-4
d_call: -
cdr3_nt: TGTGCCAGCAGCTTATCACCAGGGGTGATGGACATTCAGTACTTC
cdr3_aa: CASSLSPGVMDIQYF

clone_size: -
v_call: TRBV13
j_call: TRBJ2-2
d_call: -
cdr3_nt: TGTGCCAGCAGCTTCGGGATCGGGGAGCTGTTTTTT
cdr3_aa: CASSFGIGELFF

clone_size: -
v_call: TRBV7-6
j_call: TRBJ2-2
d_call: TRBD1
cdr3_nt: TGTGCCAGCAGTTCGTACAGGGGCAGCACCGGGGAGCTGTTTTTT
cdr3_aa: CASSSYRGSTGELFF

clone_size: -
v_call: TRBV7-2
j_call: TRBJ2-7
d_call: -
cdr3_nt: TGTGCCAGCAGCTCCGGACTGGTCCTCTACGAGCAGTACTTC
cdr3_aa: CASSSGLVLYEQYF

clone_size: -
v_call: TRBV5-1
j_call: TRBJ1-4
d_call: -
cdr3_nt: TGCGCCAGCAGCTTGGGCCTACAGGGAGGAGCAACTAATGAAAAACTGTTTTTT
cdr3_aa: CASSLGLQGGATNEKLFF

clone_size: -
v_call: TRBV11-2
j_call: TRBJ1-6
d_call: TRBD1
cdr3_nt: TGTGCCAGCAGCTTTTCAGGGGGGCAGGGGTCACCCCTCCACTTT
cdr3_aa: CASSFSGGQGSPLHF

clone_size: -
v_call: TRBV18
j_call: TRBJ2-1
d_call: -
cdr3_nt: TGTGCCAGCTCACCCTCAGATGAGCAGTTCTTC
cdr3_aa: CASSPSDEQFF

clone_size: -
v_call: TRBV14
j_call: TRBJ2-2
d_call: TRBD1
cdr3_nt: TGTGCCAGCAGGAAGACAGGGGTTGCGGCCGGGGAGCTGTTTTTT
cdr3_aa: CASRKTGVAAGELFF

clone_size: -
v_call: TRBV4-1
j_call: TRBJ1-1
d_call: TRBD1
cdr3_nt: TGCGCCAGCAGCCAACAGGGGGGGTTGAACACTGAAGCTTTCTTT
cdr3_aa: CASSQQGGLNTEAFF

clone_size: -
v_call: TRBV27
j_call: TRBJ1-3
d_call: -
cdr3_nt: TGTGCCAGCAGGTCTTTGGGGACCGTTGGAAACACCATATATTTT
cdr3_aa: CASRSLGTVGNTIYF

clone_size: -
v_call: TRBV7-9
j_call: TRBJ2-7
d_call: -
cdr3_nt: TGTGCCAGCAGCTTAGCGGGAGGCCACGAGCAGTACTTC
cdr3_aa: CASSLAGGHEQYF

clone_size: few
v_call: TRBV11-2
j_call: TRBJ2-2
d_call: -
cdr3_nt: TGTGCCAGCAGCTCCGGCAGGACCAACACCGGGGAGCTGTTTTTT
cdr3_aa: CASSSGRTNTGELFF

clone_size: once
v_call: TRBV2
j_call: TRBJ2-7
d_call: TRBD2
cdr3_nt: TGTGCCAGCCTTGGGACTAGCGGGAGGCCCTACGAGCAGTACTTC
cdr3_aa: CASLGTSGRPYEQYF

clone_size: -
v_call: TRBV4-1
j_call: TRBJ1-1
d_call: -
cdr3_nt: TGCGCCAGCAGCCAAGTGCTCTTACCGAACACTGAAGCTTTCTTT
cdr3_aa: CASSQVLLPNTEAFF

clone_size: -
v_call: TRBV30
j_call: TRBJ1-1
d_call: -
cdr3_nt: TGTGCCTGGAGTACCCGGGAGGGAACTGAAGCTTTCTTT
cdr3_aa: CAWSTREGTEAFF

clone_size: -
v_call: TRBV5-1
j_call: TRBJ2-3
d_call: -
cdr3_nt: TGCGCCAGCAGCTTGGCCGGTGTTCTGGTGGGGGCGTACGGTACAGATACGCAGTATTTT
cdr3_aa: CASSLAGVLVGAYGTDTQYF

clone_size: -
v_call: TRBV9
j_call: TRBJ1-3
d_call: -
cdr3_nt: TGTGCCAGCAGCCCCCCCGCCTCTGGAAACACCATATATTTT
cdr3_aa: CASSPPASGNTIYF

clone_size: -
v_call: TRBV7-2
j_call: TRBJ2-7
d_call: -
cdr3_nt: TGTGCCAGCAGCTTACGCCGCGGGCAGGGAGAGCAGTACTTC
cdr3_aa: CASSLRRGQGEQYF

clone_size: -
v_call: TRBV4-3
j_call: TRBJ2-1
d_call: -
cdr3_nt: TGCGCCAGCAGCGGGCAGGGTCCCAATGAGCAGTTCTTC
cdr3_aa: CASSGQGPNEQFF

clone_size: -
v_call: TRBV2
j_call: TRBJ2-1
d_call: -
cdr3_nt: TGTGCCAGTACCTATGTAGCGGAAGATGAGCAGTTCTTC
cdr3_aa: CASTYVAEDEQFF

clone_size: -
v_call: TRBV9
j_call: TRBJ1-2
d_call: TRBD1
cdr3_nt: TGTGCCAGCAGCGTAGGGGACAGGGGGCGTAATGGCTACACCTTC
cdr3_aa: CASSVGDRGRNGYTF